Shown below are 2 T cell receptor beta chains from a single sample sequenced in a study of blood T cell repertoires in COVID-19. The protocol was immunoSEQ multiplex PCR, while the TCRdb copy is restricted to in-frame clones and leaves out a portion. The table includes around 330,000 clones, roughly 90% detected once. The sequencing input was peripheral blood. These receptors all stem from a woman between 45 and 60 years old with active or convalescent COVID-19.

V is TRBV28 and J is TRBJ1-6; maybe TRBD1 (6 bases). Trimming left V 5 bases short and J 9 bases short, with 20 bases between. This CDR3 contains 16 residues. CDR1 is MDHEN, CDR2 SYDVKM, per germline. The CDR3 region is CASSISRGQSSSPLHF. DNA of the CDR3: TGTGCCAGCAGTATTTCCAGGGGCCAGAGTAGTTCACCCCTCCACTTT.

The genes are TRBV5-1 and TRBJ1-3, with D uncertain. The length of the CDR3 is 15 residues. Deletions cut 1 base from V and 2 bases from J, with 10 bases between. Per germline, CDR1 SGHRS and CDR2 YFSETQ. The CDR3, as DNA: TGCGCCAGCAGCTTGTCCCCGCGAGCTGGAAACACCATATATTTT. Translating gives CASSLSPRAGNTIYF.